The next 18 T cell receptor beta chains were all read from a single sample in a study of blood T cell repertoires in COVID-19. Clones were sequenced by immunoSEQ multiplex PCR, and TCRdb holds only the in-frame ones, with some missing. This sample yields approximately 100,000 clones, of which 80% to 90% are seen a single time; 2% to 3% belongs to the top ten. The sequencing input was PBMCs or T cells enriched from blood (not recorded which). These receptors came from a woman between 50 and 59 years old who had recovered from COVID-19.

This chain uses TRBV27 with TRBJ2-4; maybe TRBD2 (6 bases). Germline CDR1 reads MNHEY; CDR2 reads SMNVEV (reference sequence). The CDR3 is 16 residues long. Trimming stripped 6 bases from V and 1 base from J, with 16 bases between. The CDR3: CASRVGSVGAKNIQYF. DNA for the CDR3: TGTGCCAGCAGGGTCGGGAGTGTAGGTGCCAAAAACATTCAGTACTTC.

The CDR3 DNA is TGTGCCAGCAGCGTTCAGAATGAGCAGTTCTTC. It encodes CASSVQNEQFF. The genes are TRBV9 and TRBJ2-1; D is uncertain. Germline V lookup: CDR1 SGDLS, CDR2 YYNGEE. The CDR3 runs to 11 residues. V lost 2 bases and J 7 bases, leaving 4 bases between the germline ends.

The V and J genes are TRBV18 and TRBJ2-7, with D perhaps matching TRBD1 (5 bases). With 3 bases removed from V and 7 bases from J, the gap between germline ends came to 10 bases. Germline V CDR1 and CDR2: KGHSH, LQKENI. The CDR3 is 12 amino acids. DNA for the CDR3: TGTGCCAGCTCACCGGCAGGGCAGGAGCAGTACTTC. Translated, it gives CASSPAGQEQYF.

The chain recombines TRBV7-9 with TRBJ2-2; D is perhaps TRBD2 (5 bases). Germline CDR1 SEHNR, CDR2 FQNEAQ (reference sequence). This CDR3 comprises 12 residues. The V and J ends lost 5 bases and 14 bases respectively, with 15 bases between them. The CDR3 spells CASSRIVGELFF. The CDR3 DNA follows: TGTGCCAGCAGCCGCATCGTGGGAGAACTGTTTTTT.

This clone was counted a single time. This sequence joins TRBV20-1 and TRBJ2-5, with 9 bases fitting TRBD2. V dropped 3 bases and J dropped 2; count of bases not matched to a gene: 16. CDR3 length: 18 residues. Looked up from germline, CDR1 is DFQATT and CDR2 is SNEGSKA (reference sequence). The CDR3 nucleotides are TGCAGTGCTAGTCGTCTAGCGGGACCAGCCCCTAAGCAAGAGACCCAGTACTTC. Translated, it gives CSASRLAGPAPKQETQYF.

This rearrangement joins TRBV7-9 to TRBJ1-5; D uncertain. The V and J ends lost 5 bases and 9 bases respectively, with 11 bases between them. This CDR3 has 12 residues. CDR1 and CDR2 (germline): SEHNR, FQNEAQ (reference sequence). DNA for the CDR3: TGTGCCAGCAGCGCGGCGGTTTGGCCCCAGCATTTT. Its translation is CASSAAVWPQHF.

This clone is a singleton in its sample. The V gene is TRBV7-2, the J gene TRBJ2-1; TRBD1 agrees at 9 bases. Germline lookup yields CDR1 SGHTA and CDR2 FQGNSA. Losses at the gene ends were 6 bases for V and 2 bases for J; bases not matched to a gene: 11. The CDR3 runs 17 residues. CDR3 sequence reads: CASRGQGKGDAYNEQFF. For the CDR3, the DNA is TGTGCCAGCAGGGGACAGGGAAAGGGGGACGCCTACAATGAGCAGTTCTTC.

Only a few counts were recorded for this clone. CDR3 DNA sequence: TGTGCCAGCAGCTTAGGTCCGCCAGGGGTAGGCACAGATACGCAGTATTTT. It specifies CASSLGPPGVGTDTQYF. V gene TRBV7-3 combines with J gene TRBJ2-3, with a possible D match to TRBD1 (6 bases). CDR3 length: 17 residues. CDR1 SGHTA and CDR2 FQGTGA come from the germline V gene. V dropped 2 bases and J dropped 1 base, with 16 bases sitting between them.

The rearrangement uses TRBV27 and TRBJ1-6; weak D call: TRBD1 (5 bases). Per the germline V gene, CDR1 is MNHEY and CDR2 is SMNVEV (reference sequence). The length of the CDR3 is 16 residues. Trimming left V 6 bases short and J 0 bases short, with 12 bases between. The CDR3 spells CASRGLESSYNSPLHF. CDR3 DNA sequence: TGTGCCAGCAGGGGACTGGAGAGCTCCTATAATTCACCCCTCCACTTT.

The J gene is TRBJ1-1, the V gene TRBV3-1 (or the pseudogene TRBV3-2); 9 bases match TRBD1. The CDR3 runs to 13 residues. The trim removed 1 base at V and 10 bases at J, leaving 4 bases unmatched. Germline V lookup: CDR1 LGHDT, CDR2 YNNKEL (reference sequence). DNA for the CDR3: TGTGCCAGCAGCCAAGGGACAGGGGCGGGAGCTTTCTTT. Its translation: CASSQGTGAGAFF.

V is TRBV27 and J is TRBJ2-3; D gene unclear. CDR3 length equals 14 residues. Trimming stripped 1 base from V and 1 base from J, with 6 bases between. Germline V CDR1 and CDR2: MNHEY, SMNVEV (reference sequence). The CDR3 region is CASSLLGGTDTQYF. The CDR3 DNA follows: TGTGCCAGCAGTTTATTGGGCGGCACAGATACGCAGTATTTT.

The V gene is TRBV7-9, the J gene TRBJ1-1; 7 nucleotides align to TRBD1. Trimming cost V 5 bases and J 11 bases; bases outside gene matches: 11. The germline V gene encodes CDR1 SEHNR and CDR2 FQNEAQ (reference sequence). The CDR3 has 13 amino acids. The CDR3 nucleotides read TGTGCCAGCAGCCCCCCCGGACAGGTAATGGCTTTCTTT. Its translation is CASSPPGQVMAFF. The full variable domain, with the rest looked up from reference TRBV7-9 and TRBJ1-1, is DTGVSQNPRHKITKRGQNVTFRCDPISEHNRLYWYRQTLGQGPEFLTYFQNEAQLEKSRLLSDRFSAERPKGSFSTLEIQRTEQGDSAMYLCASSPPGQVMAFFGQGTRLTVV.

This sequence joins TRBV5-5 and TRBJ2-6, with D unresolved. The CDR3 is 17 amino acids. Trimming stripped 2 bases from V and 1 base from J, with 13 bases between. CDR1 is SGHKS, CDR2 YYEKEE, per germline (reference sequence). The CDR3 nucleotides are TGTGCCAGCAGCTTTCTGCGACAACAATCTGGGGCCAACGTCCTGACTTTC. This gives the protein CASSFLRQQSGANVLTF.

This clone has just one count. This sequence joins TRBV5-4 and TRBJ1-4, with 7 nucleotides matching TRBD1. Germline V CDR1 and CDR2: SGHNT, YYREEE (reference sequence). CDR3 size: 15 residues. The junction had 7 bases not matched to a gene; V was cut back by 1 base and J by 7 bases. CDR3 DNA sequence: TGTGCCAGCAGCTTGATGCAGGGGGATGCTGAAAAACTGTTTTTT. Amino acids: CASSLMQGDAEKLFF.

The chain combines TRBV28 with TRBJ1-2, with 7 bases lining up with TRBD1. Germline CDR1 MDHEN, CDR2 SYDVKM. The CDR3 is made up of 14 amino acids. Trimming at V came to 5 bases and at J to 5 bases, leaving 8 bases not matched to a gene. CDR3 amino acids: CASSTQGGGYGYTF. DNA for the CDR3: TGTGCCAGCAGTACCCAAGGGGGCGGGTATGGCTACACCTTC.

This chain connects TRBV6-2 or TRBV6-3 to TRBJ2-2, with D unclear. Trimming left V 0 bases short and J 6 bases short, with 11 bases between. The CDR3 spans 15 residues. Germline CDR1 is MNHEY and CDR2 is SVGEGT. DNA for the CDR3: TGTGCCAGCAGTTACTCGACTCTGCTTCCCGGGGAGCTGTTTTTT. The encoded protein is CASSYSTLLPGELFF.

This chain joins TRBV10-2 and TRBJ1-4; D is unclear. Germline assignment: CDR1 WSHSY and CDR2 SAAADI. CDR3 size: 15 residues. The V and J ends lost 9 bases and 5 bases respectively, with 19 bases between them. CDR3 region: CASSPDQRINEKLFF. The CDR3 coding sequence is TGCGCCAGTTCTCCAGACCAGCGGATCAATGAAAAACTGTTTTTT.

This sequence joins TRBV24-1 and TRBJ2-1; tentatively, D is TRBD1 (5 bases). Trimming left V 0 bases short and J 9 bases short, with 14 bases between. CDR3 length: 15 residues. Germline CDR1 and CDR2: KGHDR and SFDVKD. The CDR3 sequence is CATSDLREGVVEQFF. The CDR3 DNA reads TGTGCCACCAGTGATTTGAGGGAAGGGGTTGTTGAGCAGTTCTTC.